The clone carrying this T cell receptor beta chain was recorded once. The primer mix had 60 Vbeta and 13 Jbeta primers. Assay: immunoSEQ multiplex PCR; the TCRdb copy retains only in-frame clones and omits some. The sample consists of roughly 150,000 clones, over 55% of them appearing once. The data derive from a study of cytomegalovirus exposure and HLA in healthy donors. The germline CDR1 and CDR2 sequences are SQVTM and ANQGSEA. This CDR3 contains 15 residues. V was clipped by 3 bases and J by 2 bases; unmatched bases: 4. The sample taken for sequencing was PBMCs. The TCR comes from a man aged 35-49 years in good health and CMV-seronegative. This chain joins TRBV29-1 and TRBJ2-5; 12 bases are a match to TRBD2. CDR3 region: CSVDVTSGGQETQYF. The CDR3 DNA sequence: TGCAGCGTTGATGTTACTAGCGGGGGGCAAGAGACCCAGTACTTC.